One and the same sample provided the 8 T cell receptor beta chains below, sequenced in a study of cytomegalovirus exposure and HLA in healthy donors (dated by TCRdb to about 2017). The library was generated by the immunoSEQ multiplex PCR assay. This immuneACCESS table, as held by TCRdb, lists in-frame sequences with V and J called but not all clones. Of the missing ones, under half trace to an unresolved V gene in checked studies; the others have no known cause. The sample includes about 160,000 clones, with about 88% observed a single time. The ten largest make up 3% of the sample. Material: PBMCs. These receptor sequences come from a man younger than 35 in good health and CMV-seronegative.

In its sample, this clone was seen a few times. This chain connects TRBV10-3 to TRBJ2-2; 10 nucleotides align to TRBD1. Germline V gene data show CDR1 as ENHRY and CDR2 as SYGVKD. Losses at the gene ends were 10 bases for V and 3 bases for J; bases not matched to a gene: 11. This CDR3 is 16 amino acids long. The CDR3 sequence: CATRQPGQGYTGELFF. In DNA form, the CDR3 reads TGTGCCACGCGCCAACCGGGACAGGGGTACACCGGGGAGCTGTTTTTT.

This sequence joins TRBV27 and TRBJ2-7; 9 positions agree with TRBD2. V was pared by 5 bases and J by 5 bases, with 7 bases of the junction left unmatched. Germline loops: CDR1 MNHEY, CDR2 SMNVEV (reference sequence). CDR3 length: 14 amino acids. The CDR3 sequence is CASSNRRGGDEQYF. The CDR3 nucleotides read TGTGCCAGCAGTAATAGGCGGGGGGGGGACGAGCAGTACTTC.

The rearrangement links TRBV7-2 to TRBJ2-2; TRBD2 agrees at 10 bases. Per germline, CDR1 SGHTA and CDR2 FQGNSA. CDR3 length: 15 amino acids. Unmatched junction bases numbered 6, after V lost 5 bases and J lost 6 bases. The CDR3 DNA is TGTGCCAGCAGCCGGACTAGCGGTCTCTCCGGGGAGCTGTTTTTT. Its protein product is CASSRTSGLSGELFF.

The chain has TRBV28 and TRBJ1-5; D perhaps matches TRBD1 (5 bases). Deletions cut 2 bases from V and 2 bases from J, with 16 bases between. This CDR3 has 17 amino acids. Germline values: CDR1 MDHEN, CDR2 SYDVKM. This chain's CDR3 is CASSLGGRGGGNQPQHF. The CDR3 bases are TGTGCCAGCAGTTTAGGAGGGAGGGGTGGAGGCAATCAGCCCCAGCATTTT.

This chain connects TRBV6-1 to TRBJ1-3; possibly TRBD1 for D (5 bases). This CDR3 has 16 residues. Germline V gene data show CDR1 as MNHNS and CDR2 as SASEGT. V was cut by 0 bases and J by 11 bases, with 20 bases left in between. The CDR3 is CASSEAFRTSWGAIYF. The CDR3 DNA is TGTGCCAGCAGTGAAGCGTTTCGCACCTCTTGGGGGGCCATATATTTT.

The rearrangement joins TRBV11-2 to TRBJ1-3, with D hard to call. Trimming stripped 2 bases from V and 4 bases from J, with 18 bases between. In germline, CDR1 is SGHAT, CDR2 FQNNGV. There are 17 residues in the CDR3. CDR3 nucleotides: TGTGCCAGCAGCTTAAAGGCAGGATCAATCGCGGGAAACACCATATATTTT. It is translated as CASSLKAGSIAGNTIYF.

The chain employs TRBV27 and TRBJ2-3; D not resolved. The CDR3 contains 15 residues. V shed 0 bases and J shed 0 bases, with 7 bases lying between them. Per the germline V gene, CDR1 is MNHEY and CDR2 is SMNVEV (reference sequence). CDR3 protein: CASSLSGSSTDTQYF. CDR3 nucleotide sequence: TGTGCCAGCAGTTTATCGGGCTCCAGCACAGATACGCAGTATTTT.

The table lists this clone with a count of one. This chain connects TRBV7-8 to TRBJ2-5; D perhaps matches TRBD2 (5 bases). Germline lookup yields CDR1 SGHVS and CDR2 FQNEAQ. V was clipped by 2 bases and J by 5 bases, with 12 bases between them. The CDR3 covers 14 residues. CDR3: CASSLRASGETQYF. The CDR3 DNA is TGTGCCAGCAGCTTACGGGCCTCGGGGGAGACCCAGTACTTC.